This T cell receptor beta chain was captured in a study of T cell changes during pregnancy in multiple sclerosis. Sequenced by immunoSEQ multiplex PCR; TCRdb stores in-frame clones only, minus some. The sample has 58,000 or so clones, over 90% seen once. Looked up from germline, CDR1 is SGHVS and CDR2 is FQNEAQ. V dropped 5 bases and J dropped 4 bases, with 12 bases sitting between them. The length of the CDR3 is 13 residues. The input for sequencing was CD4+ T cells from peripheral blood mononuclear cells, taken in the third trimester of pregnancy. This TCR derives from a female donor with multiple sclerosis, enrolled in a pregnancy study. The chain uses TRBV7-8 and TRBJ2-7, with D possibly matching TRBD1 (6 bases). CDR3 in amino acids: CASSARTAYEQYF. The CDR3 nucleotides read TGTGCCAGCAGCGCCCGGACAGCATACGAGCAGTACTTC.